This is a list of T cell receptor beta chains from one sample in a study of regulatory T cells in long-lasting Graves disease. A single record per CDR3 protein comes from TCRdb applying MiXCR to the multiplex PCR reads. Among approximately 460,000 distinct CDR3 sequences listed, 16% were seen once. These same data were also listed under a study on T cells in Graves' hyperthyroidism and ophthalmopathy.

Sequencing used peripheral blood mononuclear cells (PBMCs), obtained at new diagnosis, from a patient treated with antithyroid drugs. These receptors were collected from a woman aged 25 to 39 with Graves disease. The CDR3 runs from the conserved cysteine through the conserved F or W. D genes are given only for firm matches. Only part of the rows carry a size: once, few, many, or a class if the clone is expanded.

j_call d_call clone_size v_call cdr3_nt cdr3_aa
TRBJ2-1 TRBD1 many TRBV7-3 TGTGCCAGCAGCATTGACAGGGGTGGGTACAATGAGCAGTTCTTC CASSIDRGGYNEQFF
TRBJ2-1 TRBD2 many TRBV20-1 TGCAGTGCTAGAGTGGCTAGCGGGAACAATGAGCAGTTCTTC CSARVASGNNEQFF
TRBJ1-4 - few TRBV5-1 TGCGCCAGCAGCCCCGCAGGGTTCGTGGAAAAACTGTTTTTT CASSPAGFVEKLFF
TRBJ1-2 - few TRBV29-1 TGCAGCGCAACCCCAGGGGACTATGGCTACACCTTC CSATPGDYGYTF
TRBJ1-2 TRBD1 few TRBV25-1 TGTGCCAGCAGTGAATCGGGGACAGGGAGAGATGGCTACACCTTC CASSESGTGRDGYTF
TRBJ1-5 - many TRBV6-1 TGTGCCAGCAGTGACCTGGGGGTTAGCAATCAGCCCCAGCATTTT CASSDLGVSNQPQHF
TRBJ2-1 TRBD1 - TRBV7-6 TGTGCCAGCAGCTTACCAGGGGGCAATGAGCAGTTCTTC CASSLPGGNEQFF
TRBJ1-1 - - TRBV19 TGTGCCAGTAGTATGAAGGGGCTGACTGAAGCTTTCTTT CASSMKGLTEAFF
TRBJ2-5 - many TRBV13 TGTGCCAGCAGCCTAAGACATGGAGGCGGAGGAGAGACCCAGTACTTC CASSLRHGGGGETQYF
TRBJ2-3 - - TRBV28 TGTGCCAGCAACCCCGGGAACTCAGATACGCAGTATTTT CASNPGNSDTQYF
TRBJ1-4 TRBD1 many TRBV9 TGTGCCAGCAGCGTAACCGGGGACAGTAATGAAAAACTGTTTTTT CASSVTGDSNEKLFF
TRBJ2-1 TRBD2 many TRBV7-3 TGTGCCAGCAGCTCAATTGGACTAGCGGGTTACAATGAGCAGTTCTTC CASSSIGLAGYNEQFF
TRBJ1-1 - many TRBV5-1 TGCGCCAGCAGCTTAAGGGGTGTCGCTGAAGCTTTCTTT CASSLRGVAEAFF
TRBJ2-1 - - TRBV4-3 TGCGCCAGCAGCAAAGACCCTCCGTGGGCGCTCTCCTACAATGAGCAGTTCTTC CASSKDPPWALSYNEQFF
TRBJ2-7 - many TRBV6-9 TGTGCCAGCAGTTACTTGGGGACTGATTCCTACGAGCAGTACTTC CASSYLGTDSYEQYF
TRBJ2-7 - - TRBV3-1 TGTGCCAGCAGCCAAGGGGACCGCTCCTACGAGCAGTACTTC CASSQGDRSYEQYF
TRBJ2-5 - many TRBV4-1 TGCGCCAGCAGCCAAGAGGTAGCCCTGACGGAGACCCAGTACTTC CASSQEVALTETQYF
TRBJ2-6 - many TRBV11-2 TGTGCCAGCAGCCCCCGGGCCCCGAGCTCTGGGGCCAACGTCCTGACTTTC CASSPRAPSSGANVLTF
TRBJ2-7 TRBD2 - TRBV29-1 TGCAGCGTTGAAGCAAGCGGGGGACTCTACGAGCAGTACTTC CSVEASGGLYEQYF
TRBJ1-2 TRBD1 few TRBV4-1 TGCGCCAGCAGCCCCGGGACAGGGGCCCGAGGCTATGGCTACACCTTC CASSPGTGARGYGYTF
TRBJ1-1 - many TRBV28 TGTGCCAGCAGTTTTGGGGGAATCTCTGAGAACACTGAAGCTTTCTTT CASSFGGISENTEAFF
TRBJ2-1 TRBD2 many TRBV7-8 TGTGCCAGCAGCTTATCCCCCCGGGAGGGCTGGGATGAGCAGTTCTTC CASSLSPREGWDEQFF
TRBJ1-1 - many TRBV14 TGTGCCAGCAGCCAAGGATTTCTGGGCACTGAAGCTTTCTTT CASSQGFLGTEAFF
TRBJ1-1 - many TRBV20-1 TGCAGTGCTAGAGAGGGGCCGGGATGGATCGGCACTGAAGCTTTCTTT CSAREGPGWIGTEAFF
TRBJ2-5 - many TRBV29-1 TGCAGCGTTGACCGGGAGACCCAGTACTTC CSVDRETQYF
TRBJ2-7 - many TRBV28 TGTGCCAGCAGTTTCCTAGGCGCCGAACAGTACTTC CASSFLGAEQYF
TRBJ2-5 - - TRBV7-9 TGTGCCAGCAGCCGCGTAAGGACAACGAAGGAGACCCAGTACTTC CASSRVRTTKETQYF
TRBJ1-2 - - TRBV6-9 TGTGCCAGCAGTTACTTGCGGGGCCTCCACGCTAACTATGGCTACACCTTC CASSYLRGLHANYGYTF
TRBJ2-5 TRBD1 - TRBV6-5 TGTGCCAGCAGTTTAGCCGGGACAGGGCGGGAGACCCAGTACTTC CASSLAGTGRETQYF
TRBJ2-3 - many TRBV11-1 TGTGCCAGCAGCTTTGAGCTAGCCGAAAATACGCAGTATTTT CASSFELAENTQYF
TRBJ1-5 TRBD1 many TRBV12-3/TRBV12-4 TGTGCCAGCACTAGGGACAGGAATAGCAATCAGCCCCAGCATTTT CASTRDRNSNQPQHF
TRBJ2-7 TRBD2 many TRBV7-2 TGTGCCAGCAGCTTAAGCCCCAGCGGGGGGGCCTACGAGCAGTACTTC CASSLSPSGGAYEQYF
TRBJ1-2 TRBD1 many TRBV11-1 TGTGCCAGCAGCTTGGGACAGGGCCGCTACACCTTC CASSLGQGRYTF
TRBJ2-3 - many TRBV28 TGTGCCAGCAGTGGCCAGACTAGCACAGATACGCAGTATTTT CASSGQTSTDTQYF
TRBJ1-2 - - TRBV6-1 TGTGCCAGCGCCACCTCAGGGTATGGCTACACCTTC CASATSGYGYTF
TRBJ2-7 TRBD1 - TRBV19 TGTGCCAGTAGTGCCTTCCCGGGACAGGGGAGCTACGAGCAGTACTTC CASSAFPGQGSYEQYF
TRBJ1-1 TRBD1 many TRBV7-2 TGTGCCAGCAGCCTCCGGACAGGGCAGAACACTGAAGCTTTCTTT CASSLRTGQNTEAFF
TRBJ2-1 TRBD2 many TRBV28 TGTGCCAGCAGTTTTTACCGACTAGCGGGGACCTCCTACAATGAGCAGTTCTTC CASSFYRLAGTSYNEQFF
TRBJ2-3 - few TRBV29-1 TGCAGCGTTGTCCCGGGTAGAGATACGCAGTATTTT CSVVPGRDTQYF
TRBJ2-7 TRBD2 many TRBV6-9 TGTGCCAGCAGTTACAAATTAGGGACTAGCGGACCCTACGAGCAGTACTTC CASSYKLGTSGPYEQYF
TRBJ2-5 - many TRBV28 TGTGCCAGCAGTTCTGGGAGAGAGACCCAGTACTTC CASSSGRETQYF
TRBJ1-6 TRBD1 - TRBV7-9 TGTGCCAGCAGCTTGGTGGGACAGAAAGGTTCACCCCTCCACTTT CASSLVGQKGSPLHF
TRBJ2-3 TRBD2 many TRBV18 TGTGCCAGCTCACCAGGAGCGGGAGCTGCAGATACGCAGTATTTT CASSPGAGAADTQYF